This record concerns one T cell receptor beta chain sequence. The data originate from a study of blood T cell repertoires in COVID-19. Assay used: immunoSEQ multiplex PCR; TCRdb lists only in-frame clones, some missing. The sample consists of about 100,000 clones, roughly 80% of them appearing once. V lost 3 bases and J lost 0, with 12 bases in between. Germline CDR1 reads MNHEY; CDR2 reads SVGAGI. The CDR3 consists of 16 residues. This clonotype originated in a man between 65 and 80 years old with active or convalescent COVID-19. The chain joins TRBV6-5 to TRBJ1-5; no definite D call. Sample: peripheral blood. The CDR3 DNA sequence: TGTGCCAGCAGTTATACACGGGAGGGTAGCAATCAGCCCCAGCATTTT. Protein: CASSYTREGSNQPQHF.